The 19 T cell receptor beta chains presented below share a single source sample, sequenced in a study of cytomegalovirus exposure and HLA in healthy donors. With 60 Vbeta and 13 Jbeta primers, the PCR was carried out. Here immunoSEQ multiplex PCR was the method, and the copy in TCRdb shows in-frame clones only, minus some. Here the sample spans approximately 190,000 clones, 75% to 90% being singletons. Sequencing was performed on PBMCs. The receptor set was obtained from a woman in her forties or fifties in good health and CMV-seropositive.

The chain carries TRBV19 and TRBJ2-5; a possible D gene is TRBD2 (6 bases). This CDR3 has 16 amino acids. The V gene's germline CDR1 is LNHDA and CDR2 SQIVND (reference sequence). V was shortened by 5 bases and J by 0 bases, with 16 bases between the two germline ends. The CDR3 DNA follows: TGTGCCAGTAGTCCACGGGAAGCGGGCCACCAAGAGACCCAGTACTTC. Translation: CASSPREAGHQETQYF.

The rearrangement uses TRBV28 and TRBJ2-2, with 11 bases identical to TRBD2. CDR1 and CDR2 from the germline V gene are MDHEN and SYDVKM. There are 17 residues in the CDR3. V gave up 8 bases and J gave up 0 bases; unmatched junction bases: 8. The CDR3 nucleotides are TGTGCCAGCGGACTTTCTAGCGGGAGGACGAACACCGGGGAGCTGTTTTTT. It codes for CASGLSSGRTNTGELFF.

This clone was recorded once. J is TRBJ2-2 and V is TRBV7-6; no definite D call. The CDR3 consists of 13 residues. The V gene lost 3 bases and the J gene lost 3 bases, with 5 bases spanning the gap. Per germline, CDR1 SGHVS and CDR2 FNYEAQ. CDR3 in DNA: TGTGCCAGCAGCTTGACATACACCGGGGAGCTGTTTTTT. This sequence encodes CASSLTYTGELFF.

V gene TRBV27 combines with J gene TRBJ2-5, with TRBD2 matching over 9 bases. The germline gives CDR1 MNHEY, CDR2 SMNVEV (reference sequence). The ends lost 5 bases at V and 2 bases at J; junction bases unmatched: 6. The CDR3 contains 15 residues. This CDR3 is CASSIGAGGQETQYF. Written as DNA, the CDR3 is TGTGCCAGCAGTATAGGAGCGGGGGGACAAGAGACCCAGTACTTC.

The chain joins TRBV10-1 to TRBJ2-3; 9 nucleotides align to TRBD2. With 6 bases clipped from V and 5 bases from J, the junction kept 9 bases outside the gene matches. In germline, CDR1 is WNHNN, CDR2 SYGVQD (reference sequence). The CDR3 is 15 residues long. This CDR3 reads CASSALTSGLDTQYF. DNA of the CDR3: TGCGCCAGCAGCGCACTAACTAGCGGGTTAGATACGCAGTATTTT.

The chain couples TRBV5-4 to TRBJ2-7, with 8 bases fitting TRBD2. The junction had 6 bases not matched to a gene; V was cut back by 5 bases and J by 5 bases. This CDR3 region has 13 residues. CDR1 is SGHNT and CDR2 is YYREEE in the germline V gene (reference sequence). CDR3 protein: CASSTGTRDEQYF. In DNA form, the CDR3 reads TGTGCCAGCAGTACCGGGACTAGGGACGAGCAGTACTTC. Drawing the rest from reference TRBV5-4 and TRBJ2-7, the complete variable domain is ETGVTQSPTHLIKTRGQQVTLRCSSQSGHNTVSWYQQALGQGPQFIFQYYREEENGRGNFPPRFSGLQFPNYSSELNVNALELDDSALYLCASSTGTRDEQYFGPGTRLTVT.

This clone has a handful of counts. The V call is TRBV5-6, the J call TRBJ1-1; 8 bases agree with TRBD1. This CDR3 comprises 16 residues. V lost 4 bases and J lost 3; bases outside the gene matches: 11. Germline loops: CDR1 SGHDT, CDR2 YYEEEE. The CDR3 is CASSPGQGGRDTEAFF. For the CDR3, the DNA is TGTGCCAGCAGCCCTGGACAGGGAGGAAGGGACACTGAAGCTTTCTTT. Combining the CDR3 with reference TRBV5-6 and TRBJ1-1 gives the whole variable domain DAGVTQSPTHLIKTRGQQVTLRCSPKSGHDTVSWYQQALGQGPQFIFQYYEEEERQRGNFPDRFSGHQFPNYSSELNVNALLLGDSALYLCASSPGQGGRDTEAFFGQGTRLTVV.

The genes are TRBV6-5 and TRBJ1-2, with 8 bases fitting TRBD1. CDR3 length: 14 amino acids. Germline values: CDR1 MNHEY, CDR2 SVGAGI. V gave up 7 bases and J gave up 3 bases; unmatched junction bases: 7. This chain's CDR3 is CASIKGTGDYGYTF. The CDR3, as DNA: TGTGCCAGCATCAAAGGGACAGGAGACTATGGCTACACCTTC.

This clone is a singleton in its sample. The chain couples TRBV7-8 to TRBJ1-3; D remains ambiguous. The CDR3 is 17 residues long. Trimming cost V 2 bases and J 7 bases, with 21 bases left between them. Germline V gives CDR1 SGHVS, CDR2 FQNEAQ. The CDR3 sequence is CASSLFGRSGIWNTIYF. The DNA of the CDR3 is TGTGCCAGCAGCTTATTCGGTAGGAGTGGAATTTGGAACACCATATATTTT.

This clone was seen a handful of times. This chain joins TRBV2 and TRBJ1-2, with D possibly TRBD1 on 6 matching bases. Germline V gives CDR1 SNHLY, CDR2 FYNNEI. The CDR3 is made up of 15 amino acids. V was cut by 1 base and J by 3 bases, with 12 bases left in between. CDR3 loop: CASSEGQAQYYGYTF. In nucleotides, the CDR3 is TGTGCCAGCAGTGAAGGACAGGCACAATACTATGGCTACACCTTC.

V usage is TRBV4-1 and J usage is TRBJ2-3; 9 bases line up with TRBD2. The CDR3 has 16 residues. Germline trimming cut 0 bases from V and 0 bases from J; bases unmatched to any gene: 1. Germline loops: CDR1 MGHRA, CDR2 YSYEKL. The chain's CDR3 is CASSQETSGSTDTQYF. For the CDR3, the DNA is TGCGCCAGCAGCCAAGAAACTAGCGGGAGCACAGATACGCAGTATTTT.

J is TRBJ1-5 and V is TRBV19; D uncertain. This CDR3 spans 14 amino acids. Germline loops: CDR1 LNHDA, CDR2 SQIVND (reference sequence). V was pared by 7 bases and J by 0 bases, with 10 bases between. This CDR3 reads CASTTSYSNQPQHF. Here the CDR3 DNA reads TGTGCCAGTACGACATCTTATAGCAATCAGCCCCAGCATTTT.

The CDR3 here is CASSLTVAYNSPLHF. The DNA for the CDR3 is TGTGCCAGCAGCTTGACGGTCGCCTATAATTCACCCCTCCACTTT. The rearrangement joins TRBV5-6 to TRBJ1-6; D not resolved. CDR1 and CDR2 from the germline V gene are SGHDT and YYEEEE. The CDR3 consists of 15 residues. V dropped 1 base and J dropped 2 bases, with 7 bases sitting between them.

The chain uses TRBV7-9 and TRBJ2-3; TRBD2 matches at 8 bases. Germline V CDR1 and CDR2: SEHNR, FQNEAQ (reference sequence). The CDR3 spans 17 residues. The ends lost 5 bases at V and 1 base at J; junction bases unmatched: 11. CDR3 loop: CASSPLLGAGGTDTQYF. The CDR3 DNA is TGTGCCAGCAGCCCGCTCCTCGGAGCGGGGGGCACAGATACGCAGTATTTT.

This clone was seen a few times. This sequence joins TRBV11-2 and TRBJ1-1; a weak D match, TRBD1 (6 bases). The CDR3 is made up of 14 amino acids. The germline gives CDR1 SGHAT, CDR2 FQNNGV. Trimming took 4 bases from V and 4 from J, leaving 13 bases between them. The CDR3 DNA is TGTGCCAGCAGCTCCCCCCCAGGGGTCACTGAAGCTTTCTTT. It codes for CASSSPPGVTEAFF. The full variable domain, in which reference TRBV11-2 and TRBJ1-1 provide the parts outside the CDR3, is EAGVAQSPRYKIIEKRQSVAFWCNPISGHATLYWYQQILGQGPKLLIQFQNNGVVDDSQLPKDRFSAERLKGVDSTLKIQPAKLEDSAVYLCASSSPPGVTEAFFGQGTRLTVV.

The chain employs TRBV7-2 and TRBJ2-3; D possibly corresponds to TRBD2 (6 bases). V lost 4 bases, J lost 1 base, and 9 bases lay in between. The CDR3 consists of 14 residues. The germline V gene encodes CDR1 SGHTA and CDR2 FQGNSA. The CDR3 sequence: CASSYQRGTDTQYF. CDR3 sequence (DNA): TGTGCCAGCAGCTACCAGCGGGGCACAGATACGCAGTATTTT.

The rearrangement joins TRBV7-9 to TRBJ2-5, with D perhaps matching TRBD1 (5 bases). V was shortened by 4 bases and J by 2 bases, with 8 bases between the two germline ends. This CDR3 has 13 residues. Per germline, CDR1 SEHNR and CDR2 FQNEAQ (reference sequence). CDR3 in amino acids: CASSSRTQETQYF. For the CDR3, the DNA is TGTGCCAGCAGCTCCCGGACACAAGAGACCCAGTACTTC.

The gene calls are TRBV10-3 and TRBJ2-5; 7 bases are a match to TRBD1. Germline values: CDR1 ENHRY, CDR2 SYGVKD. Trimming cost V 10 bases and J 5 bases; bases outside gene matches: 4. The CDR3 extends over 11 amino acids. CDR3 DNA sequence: TGTGCCACAAGGGGGCAGGAGACCCAGTACTTC. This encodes CATRGQETQYF.

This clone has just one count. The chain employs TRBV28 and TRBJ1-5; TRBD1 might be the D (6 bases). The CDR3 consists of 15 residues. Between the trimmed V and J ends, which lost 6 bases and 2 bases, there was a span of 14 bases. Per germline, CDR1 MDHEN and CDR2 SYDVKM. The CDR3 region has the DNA TGTGCCAGCAGGGAACAGGGTTTGGGCAATCAGCCCCAGCATTTT. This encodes CASREQGLGNQPQHF.